The source of this TCR beta chain is a study of T cells after yellow fever vaccination. TCRdb fed the 5' RACE reads into MiXCR, producing one record per CDR3 protein. The table lists 500,000 to 650,000 distinct CDR3 sequences, roughly an eighth of them singletons, with about 16% in the top ten. The receptor was derived from a man younger than 45 who received the YFV17D yellow fever vaccine. The material was PBMCs, obtained on the day of the yellow fever booster vaccination.

The CDR3 protein is CASSQELAGFASQETQYF. CDR3 nucleotide sequence: TGTGCCAGCAGCCAAGAGCTAGCGGGTTTCGCCTCCCAAGAGACCCAGTACTTC. This rearrangement joins TRBV4-2 to TRBJ2-5, with 8 bases identical to TRBD2. The V segment lost 0 bases and the J segment 1 base; nucleotides outside the gene matches: 10. Per germline, CDR1 LGHNA and CDR2 YNFKEQ. The CDR3 runs to 18 residues.